This TCR beta chain is drawn from a study of T cells in narcolepsy. Looking at the study overall: Healthy controls were enrolled alongside patients with narcolepsy type 1 or type 2.

This CDR3 is 16 amino acids long. Trimming left V 4 bases short and J 0 bases short, with 17 bases between. Germline values: CDR1 SGHRS, CDR2 YFSETQ. Clones were sequenced by immunoSEQ multiplex PCR, and TCRdb holds only the in-frame ones, with some missing. Of about 35,000 clones in the sample, over 80% are singletons; the top ten hold 0.85% to 1.2%. Findings and caveats of the study: Reportedly, autoreactive clonotypes were serially detected in patients' blood but not controls'.

This clone was observed a few times. Its target is unknown. Material for sequencing was memory (CD45RA-) CD4+ T cells from blood. The J gene is TRBJ2-7, the V gene TRBV5-1, with a possible D match to TRBD2 (6 bases). The source of this sequence is a human donor in good health. CDR3 nucleotides: TGCGCCAGCAGCCCCCGCGGGCGGGGAGTCTCCTACGAGCAGTACTTC. Residues: CASSPRGRGVSYEQYF.